This entry lists 3 T cell receptor beta chains sequenced from one sample in a study of cytomegalovirus exposure and HLA in healthy donors. Researchers ran the PCR with 60 Vbeta and 13 Jbeta primers. The method was immunoSEQ multiplex PCR; TCRdb's version includes in-frame clones alone and lacks a portion of them. The sample records about 200,000 clones, around 82% being singletons. Sequenced sample: PBMCs. The receptors come from a woman aged 25-40 years in good health and CMV-seronegative.

V gene TRBV10-1 combines with J gene TRBJ1-1, with D perhaps TRBD1 (5 bases). Germline V gene sequence: CDR1 WNHNN, CDR2 SYGVQD (reference sequence). Deletions cut 5 bases from V and 1 base from J, with 20 bases between. The CDR3 consists of 17 residues. As DNA, the CDR3 is TGCGCCAGCAGTATCGAACGAAGGGGATTGGGGAACACTGAAGCTTTCTTT. This translates into CASSIERRGLGNTEAFF.

The chain couples TRBV12-5 to TRBJ1-1; weak D call: TRBD1 (6 bases). The CDR3 totals 12 residues. Germline assignment: CDR1 LGHNT and CDR2 FRNRAP. V was clipped by 5 bases and J by 7 bases, with 11 bases between them. CDR3 sequence: CASGEQGGEAFF. DNA for the CDR3: TGTGCTAGTGGTGAGCAAGGGGGTGAAGCTTTCTTT.

The V gene is TRBV18, the J gene TRBJ2-1; 10 positions agree with TRBD2. CDR1 KGHSH and CDR2 LQKENI come from the germline V gene. V was pared by 2 bases and J by 9 bases, with 4 bases of the junction left unmatched. This CDR3 region has 14 residues. The CDR3 loop is CASSPGLADSEQFF. The DNA for the CDR3 is TGTGCCAGCTCACCAGGACTAGCGGACTCTGAGCAGTTCTTC.